The entry below describes one T cell receptor beta chain. In its sample, this clone was seen once. The antigen this receptor binds is unknown. Qualities for individual bases were not recorded, and no much larger clone is one base off. Read against the paper, the sample's time point label means: baseline before first vaccination. Vaccinee samples were obtained from the UK trials COV001 and COV002, which included a single-blind randomized controlled phase 2/3 trial of AZD1222 (ChAdOx1 nCoV-19) in healthy adults. Trial participant PBMC samples were collected at day 0 and day 28 after the second dose for TCRbeta chain sequencing. The CDR3 regions of human TCRbeta chains were analyzed by immunosequencing. The published analysis was carried out like this. Repertoire TCRs were matched against a reference library of SARS-CoV-2-specific TCRs generated with the MIRA antigen-specificity platform. Breadth meant the fraction of unique TCRs that were SARS-CoV-2-associated, whereas depth meant the fraction of total T cells that were SARS-CoV-2-associated. Each spike-specific TCR was assigned to its reactive spike region and to a CD4 or CD8 class using the MIRA data. Log10-transformed breadth and depth values were compared by one-way ANOVA with Sidak's multiple comparisons tests. As stored in TCRdb, this immuneACCESS dataset retains in-frame rearrangements with V and J assigned. A fraction of the clones does not appear; measured against another copy, unresolved V genes explain less than half of the discrepancy, and the remainder lacks a known reason. V, J and clone size were drawn from that table, and D and trimming were deduced from the DNA. The sample table contains 140,000 to 150,000 clones; only one count was recorded for roughly 90% of them. Of the sample, 1.5% to 2% falls within the top ten clones.

This sample was included in a study of T cell responses to AZD1222 COVID-19 vaccine (dated by TCRdb to the early 2020s). Notes on the research overall: Because spike-specific TCR depth and breadth did not differ between the two schedules, AZD1222 recipients who got a second dose at roughly 4 weeks were pooled with those who got a second dose at roughly 12 weeks. TCR sequencing was performed for 230 to 250 trial participants, of whom about 200 were given two doses of AZD1222 and about 25 were given two doses of MenACWY control vaccine. Trial participants were enrolled by age into subgroups of 18-55, 56-69 and 70-plus years, and about 150, 27 and 61 TCR-sequenced participants, respectively, were included in these subgroups.

The CDR3 runs 13 amino acids, cysteine and phenylalanine included. Just the 39-base CDR3 DNA is kept, in frame starting at base 1. From a lookup of the germline V gene, CDR1 and CDR2 are SGHAT and FQNNGV. Deletion took 5 bases off V and 0 bases off J, with a span of 7 bases between the germline ends. Results the study describes overall, beyond this receptor: Reportedly, almost half of the unique spike-specific TCRs recognized epitopes lying outside the regions that are mutated in the B.1.351 and B.1.1.7 variants. Participants were mostly white British, with more females than males. The authors suggested clonal diversity may have been underestimated. CD4 TCRs associated with the vaccine covered the entire spike protein, and the dominant responses were in regions 160-218 and 743-854. The 56-69-year group was small, and its depth increase did not reach significance, likely because of low power. A significant rise in spike-specific TCR breadth and depth was observed after two AZD1222 doses relative to day 0 and relative to MenACWY recipients. Conclusions about previously exposed vaccinees were limited because only six AZD1222 recipients were SARS-CoV-2 seropositive at baseline. Because no day 14 peak-response samples were available, repertoires were characterized only after the peak T cell response.

This specimen was peripheral blood, taken on day 0 of AZD1222 vaccination. The chain joins TRBV11-2 to TRBJ1-1; the D gene is perhaps TRBD1, from 6 matching bases. The TCR sequence derives from an adult in good health. The DNA sequence is given as TGTGCCAGCAGCGGACAGTTGAACACTGAAGCTTTCTTT. This is translated as CASSGQLNTEAFF.